These T cell receptor beta chains were read from a single sample in a study of response to subunit inactivated influenza vaccine. TCRdb itself ran the RT-PCR reads through MiXCR, one entry per CDR3 protein. The data contain approximately 680,000 distinct CDR3 sequences, 15% to 18% of them singletons. The sample was PBMCs from blood, taken approximately 13 days after vaccination. Receptor source: a man aged 50 to 59 who received an inactivated influenza vaccine. The CDR3 runs from the conserved cysteine through the conserved F or W. D genes are given only for firm matches. Rows may omit the clone size; those that give it use once, few, many or a size class.

V gene	J gene	D gene	clone size	CDR3 DNA	CDR3 protein
TRBV5-1	TRBJ2-3	TRBD2	.	TGCGCCAGCAGCTTGGAGGTAGCGGGAGGATCAGATACGCAGTATTTT	CASSLEVAGGSDTQYF
TRBV29-1	TRBJ2-2	TRBD2	.	TGCAGCGCATTTAGCGGGGCTAACACCGGGGAGCTGTTTTTT	CSAFSGANTGELFF
TRBV6-1	TRBJ2-5	.	.	TGTGCCAGCAGACTCTGGGGGTCGGGGGAGACCCAGTACTTC	CASRLWGSGETQYF
TRBV28	TRBJ2-7	.	.	TGCGCCAGCAGGAACGGGGGGCAAGGGTTCGAGCAGTACTTC	CASRNGGQGFEQYF
TRBV20-1	TRBJ1-6	.	.	TGCAGTGCTAGAGTTAGTCACAGCTCCTATAATTCACCCCTCCACTTT	CSARVSHSSYNSPLHF
TRBV7-3	TRBJ2-1	.	few	TGTGCCAGCAGTGCCCGTCCAGGGAATGAGCAGTTCTTC	CASSARPGNEQFF
TRBV5-1	TRBJ2-3	.	.	TGCGCCAGCAGCCTGCGGCCCGCAGGAGATACGCAGTATTTT	CASSLRPAGDTQYF
TRBV12-3/TRBV12-4	TRBJ2-3	TRBD1	few	TGTGCCAGCAGTTTTTCGAGGAGACAGGGGGCAGATACGCAGTATTTT	CASSFSRRQGADTQYF
TRBV20-1	TRBJ2-7	.	.	TGCAGTGCTAGTGATTACGGAGGGAGCCTCGGGGGCGAGCAGTACTTC	CSASDYGGSLGGEQYF
TRBV12-3/TRBV12-4	TRBJ2-3	TRBD1	few	TGTGCCAGCAGTACGGACAGGGCAGATACGCAGTATTTT	CASSTDRADTQYF
TRBV7-2	TRBJ1-1	.	few	TGTGCCAGCAGCTTAAAAGACAGTGTTCAAGCTTTCTTT	CASSLKDSVQAFF
TRBV2	TRBJ2-1	.	.	TGTGCCAGCAGTGAGGGGAAGGGCCCGGGTAATGAGCAGTTCTTC	CASSEGKGPGNEQFF
TRBV5-1	TRBJ2-3	.	few	TGCGCCAGCAGCTTGGCCGTTGGGGCTCGCACAGATACGCAGTATTTT	CASSLAVGARTDTQYF
TRBV5-1	TRBJ2-1	TRBD1	many	TGCGCCAGCAGCTTGCAGGGGGTCAGGAATGAGCAGTTCTTC	CASSLQGVRNEQFF
TRBV7-6	TRBJ2-7	.	.	TGTGCCAGCAGCTTAGCACCTCCCTTTGGGGGCGAGCAGTACTTC	CASSLAPPFGGEQYF
TRBV2	TRBJ2-7	.	many	TGTGCCAGCAGTGAATGGGGTCAGGGGAGCGAGCAGTACTTC	CASSEWGQGSEQYF
TRBV5-1	TRBJ2-2	TRBD2	.	TGCGCCAGCAGCCTTACTGGCGGGGGTTACACCGGGGAGCTGTTTTTT	CASSLTGGGYTGELFF
TRBV20-1	TRBJ2-5	.	few	TGCAGTGCTAGTCTACTCGAGGGGGAGACCCAGTACTTC	CSASLLEGETQYF
TRBV9	TRBJ2-5	TRBD1	.	TGTGCCAGCAGCGGTGGAACAGGGGGTAGTGAGACCCAGTACTTC	CASSGGTGGSETQYF
TRBV12-3/TRBV12-4	TRBJ2-3	TRBD2	.	TGTGCCAGCAGTTTGCCAGCGGGGGGGCCCCTGAGCACAGATACGCAGTATTTT	CASSLPAGGPLSTDTQYF
TRBV29-1	TRBJ2-2	.	few	TGCAGCGTTGAAACAGGTCCCGGGGAGCTGTTTTTT	CSVETGPGELFF
TRBV29-1	TRBJ1-1	.	few	TGCAGCGTTGAACTGGGCCCTGAAGCTTTCTTT	CSVELGPEAFF
TRBV6-5	TRBJ2-2	TRBD2	.	TGTGCCAGCAGTTACTCGACTAGCGGGGGAACCGGGGAGCTGGTTTTT	CASSYSTSGGTGELVF
TRBV5-1	TRBJ2-1	.	.	TGCGCCAGCAGCTTCCTGACTCTCACCAGCAACAATGAGCAGTTCTTC	CASSFLTLTSNNEQFF
TRBV27	TRBJ2-6	.	.	TGTGCCAGCAGTTTATCTGCCCGGATCTCTGGGGCCAACGTCCTGACTTTC	CASSLSARISGANVLTF
TRBV5-6	TRBJ1-1	.	few	TGTGCCAGCGGATTCGGGCAGAACACTGAAGCTTTCTTT	CASGFGQNTEAFF
TRBV6-2/TRBV6-3	TRBJ2-5	.	few	TGTGCCACCGGGACTTTTCAAGAGACCCAGTACTTC	CATGTFQETQYF
TRBV30	TRBJ1-2	.	few	TGTGCCTGGTACGGGGGCTATGGCTACACCTTC	CAWYGGYGYTF
TRBV28	TRBJ1-1	.	.	TGTGCCAGCATCCACGGGGGACATAAGAACACTGAAGCTTTCTTT	CASIHGGHKNTEAFF
TRBV6-2/TRBV6-3	TRBJ2-1	.	.	TGTGCCAGCAGCCCTTTATTGACGGAATCCTACAATGAGCAGTTCTTC	CASSPLLTESYNEQFF
TRBV18	TRBJ2-3	.	.	TGTGCCAGCTCACCCCTCTTGGAAGGTTTTGGCGCAGATACGCAGTATTTT	CASSPLLEGFGADTQYF
TRBV10-3	TRBJ2-1	TRBD2	few	TGTGCCATCAGTGAGTCCGGGGGGAGGAATGAGCAGTTCTTC	CAISESGGRNEQFF
TRBV7-9	TRBJ2-7	TRBD1	.	TGTGCCAGCAGCTTACTTACACAGGGGCTCTACGAGCAGTACTTC	CASSLLTQGLYEQYF
TRBV29-1	TRBJ1-2	.	.	TGCAGCCCTAACGGCCCTCGGGGCTACACCTTC	CSPNGPRGYTF
TRBV20-1	TRBJ2-7	TRBD1	few	TGCAGTGCTAGAGATTGGACAGGGGGAGCCTACGAGCAGTACTTC	CSARDWTGGAYEQYF
TRBV6-2/TRBV6-3	TRBJ1-1	.	.	TGTGCCAGCAGTTACGCAGGGAGGAACACTGAAGCTTTCTTT	CASSYAGRNTEAFF
TRBV2	TRBJ2-7	TRBD2	.	TGTGCCAGCAGTAGACTAGCGGGACCTCTCTACGAGCAGTACTTC	CASSRLAGPLYEQYF
TRBV6-2/TRBV6-3	TRBJ2-2	.	once	TGTGCCAGCAAGAAGGTTTCCGGGGAGCTGTTTTTT	CASKKVSGELFF
TRBV3-1	TRBJ2-7	TRBD1	few	TGTGCCAGCAGCCAAAGGGGGCGAGGTTCGAGGCAGAGGAACGAGCAGTACTTC	CASSQRGRGSRQRNEQYF
TRBV11-2	TRBJ2-1	TRBD1	few	TGTGCCAGCAGCCCGTGGACAGGGTCCTACAATGAGCAGTTCTTC	CASSPWTGSYNEQFF
TRBV15	TRBJ2-5	.	.	TGTGCCACCAGCAGTAACTTGGGACGTGGGGAGACCCAGTACTTC	CATSSNLGRGETQYF
TRBV28	TRBJ2-2	.	few	TGTGCCAGCAGTTTTTCTGGGGGGCGAGGGACCGGGGAGCTGTTTTTT	CASSFSGGRGTGELFF
TRBV5-1	TRBJ2-2	.	many	TGCGCCAGCAGCTTGGCCGAGACGACCGGGGAGCTGTTTTTT	CASSLAETTGELFF
TRBV12-3/TRBV12-4	TRBJ1-4	.	many	TGTGCCAGCAGTCCCTCCCCCGGGTGGGGTGAAAAACTGTTTTTT	CASSPSPGWGEKLFF